This TCR beta chain originates from a study of blood T cell repertoires in COVID-19. Only in-frame clones appear in the TCRdb table, and some are missing; sequencing was by immunoSEQ multiplex PCR. This table has a few hundred thousand clones, about 88% appearing once. The germline gives CDR1 WNHNN, CDR2 SYGVQD (reference sequence). The CDR3 spans 13 residues. The trim removed 2 bases at V and 5 bases at J, leaving 0 bases unmatched. Sequences were obtained from peripheral blood. This clonotype originated in a woman in her 70s with active or convalescent COVID-19. This rearrangement joins TRBV10-1 to TRBJ2-5; 9 bases line up with TRBD1. This chain's CDR3 is CASSETGGETQYF. Written as DNA, the CDR3 is TGCGCCAGCAGTGAGACAGGGGGCGAGACCCAGTACTTC.